The 15 T cell receptor beta chains in this list originate from one sample, sequenced in a study of identical twins (dated by TCRdb to about 2016). Library preparation employed 5' RACE. The sequencing machine was an Illumina HiSeq 2000. TCRdb applied fastp at Q25 and MiXCR to the public reads, then kept only in-frame beta chains. Every CDR3 protein is listed once, alongside the most common genes and DNA of its rows. The sample contains some 790,000 distinct CDR3 sequences, around a sixth of them found a single time. The top ten clonotypes cover around 13% of the sample. These sequences were also reported in another study, on T cells expressing NK-cell markers.

Sequencing was performed on PBMCs. These receptors came from a woman between 18 and 29 years old in good health.

This clonotype was seen a handful of times. V usage is TRBV5-5 and J usage is TRBJ2-7; TRBD2 matches 9 bases. The CDR3 runs 18 residues. The V and J ends lost 0 bases and 0 bases, in that order; junction bases with no gene match: 10. Germline-derived CDR1 and CDR2 are SGHKS and YYEKEE (reference sequence). CDR3 DNA: TGTGCCAGCAGCTTGGAGTTAACTAGCGGGTCGAGCTCCTACGAGCAGTACTTC. It translates to CASSLELTSGSSSYEQYF.

The chain recombines TRBV12-3 or TRBV12-4 with TRBJ2-5; either TRBD1 or TRBD2 may supply D (5 bases each). The CDR3 contains 15 residues. V dropped 6 bases and J dropped 5 bases, with 19 bases sitting between them. CDR3 in amino acids: CASRPPGRPRETQYF. The CDR3 bases are TGTGCCAGCAGGCCACCGGGACGGCCACGGGAGACCCAGTACTTC.

This clonotype turned up a few times. The CDR3 loop is CASSYKAGQETQYF. In DNA, the CDR3 is TGTGCCAGCAGTTATAAGGCGGGCCAAGAGACCCAGTACTTC. The chain uses TRBV6-5 and TRBJ2-5, with D possibly being TRBD2 (5 bases). Germline values: CDR1 MNHEY, CDR2 SVGAGI. Deletions cut 3 bases from V and 1 base from J, with 9 bases between. CDR3 size: 14 residues.

This clonotype was counted between two and nine times. The chain recombines TRBV7-8 with TRBJ2-5, with 14 bases fitting TRBD2. Germline lookup yields CDR1 SGHVS and CDR2 FQNEAQ. The J segment lost 1 base and the V segment lost 5 bases, leaving 3 bases of the junction unmatched. CDR3 length equals 16 residues. Here the CDR3 reads CASSIGTSGGQETQYF. CDR3 DNA: TGTGCCAGCAGCATTGGGACTAGCGGGGGCCAAGAGACCCAGTACTTC. Using reference TRBV7-8 and TRBJ2-5 for the parts outside the CDR3, the full variable domain is GAGVSQSPRYKVAKRGQDVALRCDPISGHVSLFWYQQALGQGPEFLTYFQNEAQLDKSGLPSDRFFAERPEGSVSTLKIQRTQQEDSAVYLCASSIGTSGGQETQYFGPGTRLLVL.

This clonotype was detected a few times. This chain links TRBV27 with TRBJ2-1; TRBD2 might be the D (7 bases). This CDR3 contains 14 residues. The V end was cut by 0 bases, the J end by 10 bases, with 13 bases between. CDR1 is MNHEY and CDR2 is SMNVEV in the germline V gene (reference sequence). CDR3 amino acids: CASSLSGGAGEQFF. CDR3 nucleotides: TGTGCCAGCAGTTTATCGGGGGGGGCAGGGGAGCAGTTCTTC.

The table lists this clonotype with many counts. The CDR3 reads CASSLSDYNEQFF. DNA for the CDR3: TGTGCCAGCAGTTTGTCAGATTACAATGAGCAGTTCTTC. This rearrangement joins TRBV12-3 or TRBV12-4 to TRBJ2-1; D call uncertain. The CDR3 length is 13 residues. V lost 3 bases to trimming and J lost 4 bases, with 7 bases between them.

This clonotype showed up just a few times. J is TRBJ2-7 and V is TRBV29-1; TRBD1 aligns across 7 bases. Looked up from germline, CDR1 is SQVTM and CDR2 is ANQGSEA. This CDR3 contains 14 residues. Trimming cost V 6 bases and J 5 bases; bases outside gene matches: 13. The DNA of the CDR3 is TGCAGCGTGGGCGACAGGGCGGGCGGCGACGAGCAGTACTTC. Its translation: CSVGDRAGGDEQYF.

This clonotype was seen a few times. The gene calls are TRBV10-3 and TRBJ2-7; D tentatively reads TRBD1 or TRBD2 (5 bases each). Trimming took off 3 bases at V and 2 bases at J, with 20 bases between the two ends. Per germline, CDR1 ENHRY and CDR2 SYGVKD. The CDR3 spans 17 residues. The CDR3: CAISEMAEGQGPYEQYF. The CDR3 coding sequence is TGTGCCATCAGTGAAATGGCCGAAGGGCAGGGACCCTACGAGCAGTACTTC.

This chain links TRBV5-6 with TRBJ2-1; 13 nucleotides line up with TRBD2. The CDR3 is 17 amino acids. The trim removed 4 bases at V and 2 bases at J, leaving 6 bases unmatched. CDR1 and CDR2 (germline): SGHDT, YYEEEE. CDR3 loop: CASSGRTSGSTYNEQFF. CDR3 DNA sequence: TGTGCCAGCAGCGGACGGACTAGCGGGAGCACCTACAATGAGCAGTTCTTC.

The chain has TRBV18 and TRBJ2-7; D ambiguous. Per the germline V gene, CDR1 is KGHSH and CDR2 is LQKENI. This CDR3 contains 16 residues. Trimming removed 4 bases from V and 2 bases from J, with 18 bases in between. Here the CDR3 DNA reads TGTGCCAGCTCACGTTCCGGAATGGGTGGTACCTACGAGCAGTACTTC. Its protein is CASSRSGMGGTYEQYF.

This chain joins TRBV5-6 and TRBJ2-7; D is perhaps TRBD1 (6 bases). Germline values: CDR1 SGHDT, CDR2 YYEEEE. V lost 4 bases and J 3 bases, leaving 20 bases between the germline ends. There are 16 residues in the CDR3. CDR3 in amino acids: CASSRDPRDILYEQYF. CDR3 nucleotides: TGTGCCAGCAGCAGAGACCCCCGGGACATTCTCTACGAGCAGTACTTC.

This clonotype was found a few times. This sequence joins TRBV5-1 and TRBJ1-1; 8 bases agree with TRBD1. CDR1 and CDR2 (germline): SGHRS, YFSETQ. Trimming took 4 bases from V and 4 from J; bases not matched to a gene: 6. The CDR3 runs 14 residues. This CDR3 is CASSTGQGGTEAFF. The CDR3 DNA is TGCGCCAGCAGCACAGGACAGGGAGGCACTGAAGCTTTCTTT.

The gene calls are TRBV3-1 and TRBJ1-6, with D perhaps TRBD1 (5 bases). CDR3 length equals 15 residues. The V gene's germline CDR1 is LGHDT and CDR2 YNNKEL (reference sequence). Trimming took off 6 bases at V and 9 bases at J, with 18 bases between the two ends. CDR3: CASRTGTDSGSPLHF. In DNA, the CDR3 is TGTGCCAGCAGAACCGGGACTGACTCGGGTTCACCCCTCCACTTT.

V and J are TRBV7-9 and TRBJ2-3, with D maybe TRBD2 (5 bases). Between the trimmed V and J ends, which lost 2 bases and 0 bases, there was a span of 9 bases. Germline V gene lookup returns CDR1 SEHNR and CDR2 FQNEAQ (reference sequence). CDR3 length: 15 residues. The DNA of the CDR3 is TGTGCCAGCAGCTTACTTAGCGCGAGCACAGATACGCAGTATTTT. This sequence encodes CASSLLSASTDTQYF.

This clonotype was seen a few times. The chain has TRBV2 and TRBJ2-1; D is possibly TRBD2 (7 bases). The CDR3 covers 14 residues. V dropped 9 bases and J dropped 4 bases, with 16 bases sitting between them. Per the germline V gene, CDR1 is SNHLY and CDR2 is FYNNEI. The CDR3 DNA reads TGTGCCAGTGGAGGGGGGGCTGTATACAATGAGCAGTTCTTC. Amino acid sequence: CASGGGAVYNEQFF.